The source of this T cell receptor (beta chain) is a study of CD8 T cells in ankylosing spondylitis. Per germline, CDR1 SGHVS and CDR2 FQNEAQ. CDR3 size: 13 residues. V trimming: 6 bases; J trimming: 8 bases; junction bases outside the gene matches: 8. Making the TCR beta libraries involved quantitative 5'-RACE with molecular barcodes. MiXCR, run by TCRdb on the 5' RACE reads, gives a single entry per CDR3 protein. This sample has 100,000 or so distinct CDR3 sequences, with around 8.3% found just once. For this clonotype: Its antigen remains unidentified.

Regarding the study as a whole: Disease-associated clones were CD8+ and fairly uncommon in peripheral blood. Some of the motif variants had earlier been found in reactive arthritis patients' fluid and blood. Within ankylosing spondylitis blood, a TCR beta motif made up of under 10 highly homologous variants appeared to be characteristic.

The TCR comes from a male donor with ankylosing spondylitis. Source material: blood, either unsorted or a sorted T cell fraction (not recorded which). J is TRBJ2-3 and V is TRBV7-8; TRBD2 aligns across 7 bases. The CDR3 coding sequence is TGTGCCAGCAGAAAAACCAGGGAGGGTACGCAGTATTTT. It specifies CASRKTREGTQYF.